These 16 T cell receptor beta chains came from one sample sequenced in a study of shared clonotypes between healthy human individuals. CD45RO-negative CD8 cells positively selected for CCR7 made up the naive population, which excluded terminally differentiated effector memory CD45RA+ cells. TCRdb's copy holds only in-frame clones and misses some; the assay was immunoSEQ multiplex PCR. The sample shows about 2.1 million clones, 85% to 95% of them seen only once. The sample was naive CD8+ T cells from PBMCs. The receptor set was obtained from a man younger than 35 in good health. Some clones in this sample may be carry-over from other donors' samples.

J is TRBJ1-5 and V is TRBV10-3; the D gene is possibly TRBD1 (5 bases). V lost 2 bases and J lost 4, with 9 bases in between. Germline lookup yields CDR1 ENHRY and CDR2 SYGVKD. The CDR3 length is 14 residues. The CDR3 here is CAISEVGGNQPQHF. In nucleotides, the CDR3 is TGTGCCATCAGTGAGGTCGGGGGTAATCAGCCCCAGCATTTT.

This clone occurred a few times. Different DNA sequences within this sample yield the same CDR3. The chain combines TRBV7-9 with TRBJ2-7, with a possible D match to TRBD2 (5 bases). Germline CDR1 and CDR2: SEHNR and FQNEAQ (reference sequence). This CDR3 region has 12 residues. The ends were cut back, 5 bases at V and 4 bases at J, with 9 bases in the middle. CDR3 amino acids: CASSPSGYEQYF. The CDR3, as DNA: TGTGCCAGCAGCCCGTCGGGGTACGAGCAGTACTTC.

This clone has a single count. The chain employs TRBV13 and TRBJ2-7; D gene ambiguous. The CDR3 consists of 13 residues. The germline V and J ends were trimmed by 0 bases and 6 bases, with 9 bases remaining between them. Germline CDR1 and CDR2: PRHDT and FYEKMQ (reference sequence). The chain's CDR3 is CASSLGGRSEQYF. CDR3 bases: TGTGCCAGCAGCTTAGGGGGCAGGAGCGAGCAGTACTTC.

The genes are TRBV13 and TRBJ1-4; 7 bases line up with TRBD1. The V gene end was trimmed by 4 bases and the J gene end by 0 bases; junction bases not matched to a gene: 11. This CDR3 is built from 18 residues. CDR1 PRHDT and CDR2 FYEKMQ come from the germline V gene (reference sequence). CDR3 DNA: TGTGCCAGCAGCTCCTCGACAGGGTTGGGAACAACTAATGAAAAACTGTTTTTT. Its translation is CASSSSTGLGTTNEKLFF.

The V and J genes are TRBV6-1 and TRBJ2-2, with D unclear. This CDR3 has 12 amino acids. Deletions cut 2 bases from V and 8 bases from J, with 6 bases between. In germline, CDR1 is MNHNS, CDR2 SASEGT. The CDR3 bases are TGTGCCAGCAGTGAAATGCGTGGGGAGCTGTTTTTT. Translation gives CASSEMRGELFF.

The V gene is TRBV9, the J gene TRBJ2-2; the match to TRBD1 covers 9 bases. Unmatched junction bases numbered 6, after V lost 7 bases and J lost 5 bases. The CDR3 spans 14 residues. From germline, CDR1 is SGDLS and CDR2 YYNGEE. CDR3 coding DNA: TGTGCCAGCGCCGGGACAGGGACTACCGGGGAGCTGTTTTTT. Its protein is CASAGTGTTGELFF.

This clone appeared once. The CDR3 DNA follows: TGCGCCAGCAGCTTGGTGAGGGGCCGGGATACGCAGTATTTT. Translation gives CASSLVRGRDTQYF. The rearrangement uses TRBV5-1 and TRBJ2-3; D possibly matches TRBD1 or TRBD2 (5 bases each). CDR3 size: 14 residues. Trimming removed 0 bases from V and 6 bases from J, with 11 bases in between. The germline V gene encodes CDR1 SGHRS and CDR2 YFSETQ.

The V call is TRBV7-3, the J call TRBJ1-2, with 7 bases lining up with TRBD1. Germline-derived CDR1 and CDR2 are SGHTA and FQGTGA. The CDR3 sequence is 13 residues long. Unmatched junction bases numbered 7, after V lost 4 bases and J lost 8 bases. The DNA of the CDR3 is TGTGCCAGCAGCTCCCAGACAGGGAAAGGCTACACCTTC. Translated, it gives CASSSQTGKGYTF.

The rearrangement joins TRBV29-1 to TRBJ1-1; D unclear. This CDR3 comprises 12 residues. CDR1 and CDR2 from the germline V gene are SQVTM and ANQGSEA. Trimming cost V 4 bases and J 4 bases, with 10 bases left between them. For the CDR3, the DNA is TGCAGCGTTGTTGAGGGCAGCACTGAAGCTTTCTTT. The encoded protein is CSVVEGSTEAFF.

A note on this clone: Other DNA sequences from this sample encode an identical CDR3 as well. The V call is TRBV6-5, the J call TRBJ1-1; weak D call: TRBD1 (5 bases). Germline V gene lookup returns CDR1 MNHEY and CDR2 SVGAGI. The length of the CDR3 is 14 residues. The V gene lost 0 bases and the J gene lost 5 bases, with 10 bases spanning the gap. The CDR3 spells CASSYSGGGTEAFF. The CDR3 nucleotides read TGTGCCAGCAGTTACTCCGGGGGTGGGACTGAAGCTTTCTTT.

With respect to this clone: The sample carries other DNA sequences with the same CDR3. The chain combines TRBV28 with TRBJ2-6; D not resolved. V was clipped by 4 bases and J by 2 bases, with 0 bases between them. Germline values: CDR1 MDHEN, CDR2 SYDVKM. This CDR3 contains 12 residues. The CDR3 is CASSSGANVLTF. The CDR3 region has the DNA TGTGCCAGCAGTTCTGGGGCCAACGTCCTGACTTTC.

The V and J genes are TRBV7-6 and TRBJ2-2; possible D gene TRBD2, 6 bases. V was clipped by 5 bases and J by 4 bases, with 17 bases between them. The CDR3 covers 16 residues. Germline CDR1 and CDR2: SGHVS and FNYEAQ. The CDR3 DNA sequence: TGTGCCAGCAGCCTCTACCCGGGAGTTGGCACCGGGGAGCTGTTTTTT. It is translated as CASSLYPGVGTGELFF.

The J gene is TRBJ2-7, the V gene TRBV21-1. TRBV21-1 is a documented pseudogene. This CDR3 region has 13 residues. CDR3 nucleotide sequence: TGTGCCAGCAGCAAACAGTATAGCTACGAGCAGTACTTC. Translating it yields CASSKQYSYEQYF.

The rearrangement joins TRBV28 to TRBJ2-7, with TRBD2 matching over 10 bases. The V and J ends lost 5 bases and 3 bases, in that order; junction bases with no gene match: 13. CDR3 length equals 17 residues. Looked up from germline, CDR1 is MDHEN and CDR2 is SYDVKM. CDR3: CASSTRGASGRHYEQYF. For the CDR3, the DNA is TGTGCCAGCAGTACCCGAGGGGCTAGCGGGAGACACTACGAGCAGTACTTC.

This chain connects TRBV9 to TRBJ2-1; possible D gene TRBD1, 5 bases. The CDR3 loop spans 15 amino acids. Trimming pared 0 bases from V and 10 bases from J, leaving 17 bases between. Germline V gene data show CDR1 as SGDLS and CDR2 as YYNGEE. In nucleotides, the CDR3 is TGTGCCAGCAGCGTAGGGGGCGACAGCCAAAGGGAGCAGTTCTTC. This codes for CASSVGGDSQREQFF.

The V and J genes are TRBV27 and TRBJ1-5, with a weak D call TRBD1 (6 bases). The germline V and J ends were trimmed by 3 bases and 7 bases, with 19 bases remaining between them. Germline V gene data show CDR1 as MNHEY and CDR2 as SMNVEV (reference sequence). This CDR3 has 16 residues. The CDR3 DNA reads TGTGCCAGCAGTTTGTCTGCAGGGGAGTTTGGACAGCCCCAGCATTTT. The encoded protein is CASSLSAGEFGQPQHF.